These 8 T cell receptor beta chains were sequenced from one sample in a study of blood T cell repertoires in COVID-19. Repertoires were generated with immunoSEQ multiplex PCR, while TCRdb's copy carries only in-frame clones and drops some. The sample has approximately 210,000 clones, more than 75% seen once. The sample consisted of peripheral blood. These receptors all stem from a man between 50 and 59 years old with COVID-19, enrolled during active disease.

The CDR3 is CAITAGGSGANNEQFF. DNA of the CDR3: TGTGCCATCACCGCCGGGGGGAGCGGGGCTAACAATGAGCAGTTCTTC. V gene TRBV10-3 combines with J gene TRBJ2-1; 7 bases align to TRBD2. V was pared by 7 bases and J by 5 bases, with 14 bases of the junction left unmatched. Germline V lookup: CDR1 ENHRY, CDR2 SYGVKD. The CDR3 is 16 amino acids.

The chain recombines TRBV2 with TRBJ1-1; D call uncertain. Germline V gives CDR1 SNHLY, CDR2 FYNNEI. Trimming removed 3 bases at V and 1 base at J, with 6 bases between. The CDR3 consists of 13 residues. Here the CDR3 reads CASSEAENTEAFF. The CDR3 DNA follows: TGTGCCAGCAGTGAGGCTGAGAACACTGAAGCTTTCTTT.

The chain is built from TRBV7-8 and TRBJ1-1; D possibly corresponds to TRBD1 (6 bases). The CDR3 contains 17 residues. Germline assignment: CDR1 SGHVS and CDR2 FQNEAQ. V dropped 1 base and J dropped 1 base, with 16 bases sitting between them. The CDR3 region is CASSLERTGPQNTEAFF. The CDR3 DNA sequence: TGTGCCAGCAGCTTAGAACGTACAGGGCCCCAGAACACTGAAGCTTTCTTT.

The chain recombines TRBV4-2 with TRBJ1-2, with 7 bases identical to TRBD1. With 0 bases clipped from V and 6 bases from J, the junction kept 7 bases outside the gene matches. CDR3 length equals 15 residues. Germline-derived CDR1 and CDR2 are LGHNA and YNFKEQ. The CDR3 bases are TGTGCCAGCAGCCAAGATGTCAGGGGGGCCAATGGCTACACCTTC. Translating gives CASSQDVRGANGYTF.

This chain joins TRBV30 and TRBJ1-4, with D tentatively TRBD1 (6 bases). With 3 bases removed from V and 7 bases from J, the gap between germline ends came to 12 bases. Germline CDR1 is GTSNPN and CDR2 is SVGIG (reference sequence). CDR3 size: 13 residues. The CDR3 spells CAWSATGGEKLFF. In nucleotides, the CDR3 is TGTGCCTGGAGCGCGACAGGCGGTGAAAAACTGTTTTTT. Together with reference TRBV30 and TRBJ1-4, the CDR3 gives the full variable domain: SQTIHQWPATLVQPVGSPLSLECTVEGTSNPNLYWYRQAAGRGLQLLFYSVGIGQISSEVPQNLSASRPQDRQFILSSKKLLLSDSGFYLCAWSATGGEKLFFGSGTQLSVL.

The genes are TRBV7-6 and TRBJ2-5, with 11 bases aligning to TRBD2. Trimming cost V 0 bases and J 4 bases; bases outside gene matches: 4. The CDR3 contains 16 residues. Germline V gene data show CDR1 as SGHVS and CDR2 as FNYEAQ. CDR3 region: CASSLAGSGGAETQYF. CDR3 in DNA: TGTGCCAGCAGCTTAGCTGGTAGCGGGGGGGCAGAGACCCAGTACTTC.

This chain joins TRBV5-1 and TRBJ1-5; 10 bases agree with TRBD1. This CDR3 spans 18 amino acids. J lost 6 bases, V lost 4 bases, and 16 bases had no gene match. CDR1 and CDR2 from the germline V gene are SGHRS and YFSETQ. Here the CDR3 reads CASSAKTGGISVGQPQHF. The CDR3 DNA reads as TGCGCCAGCAGCGCAAAGACAGGGGGCATCAGTGTCGGTCAGCCCCAGCATTTT.

The CDR3 DNA sequence: TGTGCCAGCAGCGTAGCTTATCCTAGCGGGGGGAACACCGGGGAGCTGTTTTTT. Its protein is CASSVAYPSGGNTGELFF. This chain links TRBV9 with TRBJ2-2; 10 positions match TRBD2. This CDR3 is 18 amino acids long. V shed 0 bases and J 1 base; nucleotides not matched to a gene: 6. Germline-derived CDR1 and CDR2 are SGDLS and YYNGEE. Combining the CDR3 with reference TRBV9 and TRBJ2-2 gives the whole variable domain DSGVTQTPKHLITATGQRVTLRCSPRSGDLSVYWYQQSLDQGLQFLIQYYNGEERAKGNILERFSAQQFPDLHSELNLSSLELGDSALYFCASSVAYPSGGNTGELFFGEGSRLTVL.